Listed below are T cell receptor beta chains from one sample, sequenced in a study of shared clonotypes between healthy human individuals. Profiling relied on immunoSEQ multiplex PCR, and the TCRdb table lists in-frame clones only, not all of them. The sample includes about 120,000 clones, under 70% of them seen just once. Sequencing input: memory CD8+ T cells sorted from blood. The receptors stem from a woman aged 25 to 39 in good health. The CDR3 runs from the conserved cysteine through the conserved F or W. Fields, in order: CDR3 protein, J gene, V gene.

CASSWPEQFF TRBJ2-1 TRBV27
CASTTRGGRETQYF TRBJ2-5 TRBV7-9
CASSFTGAEQYF TRBJ2-7 TRBV27
CASSPTGNQPQHF TRBJ1-5 TRBV28
CASSVAGTGRVGYTF TRBJ1-2 TRBV19
CASSLESGTSFGHNEQFF TRBJ2-1 TRBV11-2
CASSLQGALANTIYF TRBJ1-3 TRBV7-6
CASSGRLAGASSYEQYF TRBJ2-7 TRBV27
CASSNGGSYEQYF TRBJ2-7 TRBV13
CASVYSLTLNTGELFF TRBJ2-2 TRBV19
CASSPTSGNYEQYF TRBJ2-7 TRBV11-2
CASRYQGLGPFYEQYF TRBJ2-7 TRBV19
CASSSQVGGQETQYF TRBJ2-5 TRBV2
CASSVVEGSGTEAFF TRBJ1-1 TRBV9
CASSPRTGPYGYTF TRBJ1-2 TRBV4-1
CASSLQGNEKLFF TRBJ1-4 TRBV6-5
CASSTAWETEAFF TRBJ1-1 TRBV18
CASTTSEFSGNTIYF TRBJ1-3 TRBV7-9
CASSLKQGSQETQYF TRBJ2-5 TRBV7-8
CASSLNSWTGGYEQYF TRBJ2-7 TRBV5-8
CAWRGQGALAKNIQYF TRBJ2-4 TRBV30
CASSQRRATNEKLFF TRBJ1-4 TRBV16
CASTYKTPSGRAGYNEQFF TRBJ2-1 TRBV27
CASSLLAGVGVGEQYF TRBJ2-7 TRBV2
CASSIRELAKNIQYF TRBJ2-4 TRBV19
CASSQDPGGSSYEQYF TRBJ2-7 TRBV4-2
CASSQSLGAETQYF TRBJ2-5 TRBV18
CASSLGATYQETQYF TRBJ2-5 TRBV7-6
CASSTFGGEDGLRTDTQYF TRBJ2-3 TRBV5-4
CAWGDRDFRVGYGYTF TRBJ1-2 TRBV30
CASSEDLRLADNEQFF TRBJ2-1 TRBV2
CASSPFARYNEQFF TRBJ2-1 TRBV27
CASSPPTRPYEQYF TRBJ2-7 TRBV27
CASGGDMNTEAFF TRBJ1-1 TRBV19
CASSEGGSAHFQPQHF TRBJ1-5 TRBV6-1
CASSLVMGQGVNYEQYF TRBJ2-7 TRBV28
CASSPPISLAGDTDTQYF TRBJ2-3 TRBV7-2
CATSRGTGRQPQHF TRBJ1-5 TRBV15
CASSLSSGGKDTQYF TRBJ2-3 TRBV9
CASRGQGTEAFF TRBJ1-1 TRBV27
CASSALAYEQYF . TRBV28
CASSQDSHIQYF TRBJ2-4 TRBV4-1
CASSLRGAYSEQYF TRBJ2-7 TRBV27
CASSRLSWDRVKNIQYF TRBJ2-4 TRBV28
CASSSLQGDNEQFF TRBJ2-1 TRBV7-8
CASSVSPANTGELFF TRBJ2-2 TRBV2
CASSETLNTGELFF TRBJ2-2 TRBV2
CASSPRDRVFDEQFF TRBJ2-1 TRBV6-1
CASSLGGNEKLFF TRBJ1-4 TRBV11-2
CASSIKGSPRGAFF TRBJ1-1 TRBV19
CASSESRGTSYEQYF . TRBV25-1
CASRGDEKLFF TRBJ1-4 TRBV2
CASSVAWGVPNEQFF TRBJ2-1 TRBV9
CASSESVEGAGNTIYF TRBJ1-3 TRBV10-1
CASSLSGNEQFF TRBJ2-1 TRBV6-4